The sequence of this T cell receptor beta chain was determined in a study of CD8+ T cells in alopecia areata listed by TCRdb under 2018. Study-wide context: In both human patients and the C3H/HeJ mouse model, the study applied high-throughput TCRbeta sequencing to look at T cell clonal expansion in alopecia areata. On the human side, TCRbeta sequencing was run on scalp tissue and on sorted CD4+ and CD8+ peripheral blood T cells from healthy controls and from alopecia areata patients with either patchy or totalis/universalis disease. Scalp clonality was compared across normal scalp (n=4), patchy alopecia areata scalp (n=8), and alopecia totalis/universalis scalp (n=8). The RNA source kit depended on sample type: the PAXgene miRNA kit for fixed scalp, the miRNeasy kit for PBMCs, and the RNeasy kit for mouse skin. TCRbeta CDR3 regions were amplified by immunoSEQ multiplex PCR using 35 Vbeta forward and 13 Jbeta reverse primers. The study at large found these results: Compared with normal scalp, lesional scalp, particularly in alopecia totalis/universalis, had higher clonality and more expanded CD8+ clones, which suggests antigenic drive. Resident alphabeta T cells in normal human skin are also sequenced, complicating scalp TCR repertoire analysis, unlike mouse skin dominated by gammadelta T cells. Compared with mice, TCR sequences shared between patients were less clear, possibly partly because of HLA diversity across the patient population.

The protocol used for the library was the immunoSEQ multiplex PCR assay. RNA was extracted from all samples and reverse transcribed into cDNA as template for TCR sequencing. First-strand cDNA was synthesized using SuperScript III with a 2:1 mix of oligo-dT and random hexamers. A synthetic immune receptor repertoire was used to measure amplification bias, and any remaining bias was corrected computationally. The paper's processing steps were these. Raw reads were preprocessed for error removal, and CDR3 was defined according to IMGT conventions as running from the conserved cysteine to phenylalanine. To get clonality, Shannon entropy was normalized by log2 of the number of productive unique TCRs and the result was subtracted from 1. Scalp TCRbeta sequences were cross-referenced with sorted blood CD4 and CD8 repertoires so that the CD4 or CD8 identity of scalp clones could be inferred. As stored in TCRdb, this immuneACCESS dataset retains in-frame rearrangements with V and J assigned. A fraction of the clones does not appear; measured against another copy, unresolved V genes explain less than half of the discrepancy, and the remainder lacks a known reason. That table supplies the V and J calls and clone size; D and trimming were determined from the DNA. The sample profile shows 130,000 or so clones; less than 50% of them were found once. The ten top clones hold approximately 10% of the sample.

Lesional scalp punch biopsies and peripheral blood were collected from alopecia areata patients. PBMCs were isolated by density centrifugation and stained for CD3, CD4 and CD8, after which CD4+ and CD8+ T cells were sorted on a FACSAria. The untreated alopecia areata patients were recruited through a multicenter biomarker study. Blood CD8+ T cells from roughly five biomarker-study patients were further sorted into NKG2D-low and NKG2D-high fractions. About this clone itself: Its antigen is unknown. There are no base qualities to consult, and no much larger clone falls within one base.

Reading the germline V gene gives CDR1 SGHRS and CDR2 YFSETQ. The CDR3 goes from the cysteine to the phenylalanine over 11 residues. Only the CDR3 region is kept as DNA, spanning 33 bases read in frame from base 1. At the junction V is shortened by 7 bases and J by 4 bases, with 8 bases in between. The chain employs TRBV5-1 and TRBJ1-1; no D gene call is confident. The sequenced material came from NKG2D-low CD8+ T cells sorted from blood. The sample's cell subset or site label is to be understood as: sorted CD8+ NKG2D-low blood T cells. The TCR originated in a human donor with alopecia areata. This receptor has the CDR3 CASGDATEAFF. The bases read TGCGCCAGCGGGGATGCCACTGAAGCTTTCTTT. The full variable domain, with segments outside the CDR3 supplied by the reference TRBV5-1 and TRBJ1-1 proteins, appears as KAGVTQTPRYLIKTRGQQVTLSCSPISGHRSVSWYQQTPGQGLQFLFEYFSETQRNKGNFPGRFSGRQFSNSRSEMNVSTLELGDSALYLCASGDATEAFFGQGTRLTVV.